Below, 5 T cell receptor beta chains from the same sample are listed, as sequenced in a study of post-analysis software for immune sequencing data. Study-wide results and caveats: In patients, TRBV5-6, TRBV5-1 and TRBV20-1 belonged to about five TRBV segments found more frequently than in controls.

Every TCR beta cDNA library bore unique molecular identifiers. TCRdb fed the PCR reads into MiXCR, producing one record per CDR3 protein. The sample lists hundreds of thousands of distinct CDR3 sequences, roughly two fifths occurring once. No antigens are known for them. Input material: blood. These receptors all stem from a girl between 5 and 17 years old with multiple sclerosis.

This clonotype was counted only a few times. The genes are TRBV5-6 and TRBJ1-1; D not certain. V dropped 4 bases and J dropped 2 bases, with 9 bases sitting between them. The CDR3 length is 13 residues. CDR1 and CDR2 (germline): SGHDT, YYEEEE. CDR3 nucleotide sequence: TGTGCCAGCAGCCTCCTGGCCAACACTGAAGCTTTCTTT. Translated: CASSLLANTEAFF.

The genes are TRBV7-8 and TRBJ2-4; 12 bases agree with TRBD1. Germline V gene lookup returns CDR1 SGHVS and CDR2 FQNEAQ. The CDR3 runs to 14 residues. V lost 5 bases, J lost 13 bases, and 9 bases stayed unmatched. The CDR3 region has the DNA TGTGCCAGCAGCCTCCGGGACAGGGGGCAGGAGCAGTACTTC. This encodes CASSLRDRGQEQYF.

V is TRBV4-1 and J is TRBJ1-1; the match to TRBD1 covers 8 bases. Germline V gene sequence: CDR1 MGHRA, CDR2 YSYEKL. CDR3 size: 18 residues. With V trimmed by 2 bases and J by 2 bases, 13 bases remained unmatched. CDR3 in amino acids: CASSQLRTGTERNTEAFF. The CDR3 nucleotides read TGCGCCAGCAGCCAATTAAGGACAGGGACGGAAAGAAACACTGAAGCTTTCTTT.

This clonotype was seen a few times. V gene TRBV7-9 combines with J gene TRBJ1-1, with 9 bases matching TRBD1. V was pared by 5 bases and J by 7 bases, with 11 bases of the junction left unmatched. Germline CDR1 and CDR2: SEHNR and FQNEAQ (reference sequence). The length of the CDR3 is 15 residues. This CDR3 reads CASSMPGGQGREAFF. Written as DNA, the CDR3 is TGTGCCAGCAGCATGCCCGGGGGACAGGGCCGTGAAGCTTTCTTT.

J is TRBJ2-4 and V is TRBV5-4; TRBD2 might be the D (6 bases). V was pared by 6 bases and J by 13 bases, with 17 bases between. This CDR3 is 12 amino acids long. Per germline, CDR1 SGHNT and CDR2 YYREEE (reference sequence). The CDR3 loop reads CASTPGGGEQYF. CDR3 coding DNA: TGTGCCAGCACCCCGGGTGGCGGGGAGCAGTACTTC.